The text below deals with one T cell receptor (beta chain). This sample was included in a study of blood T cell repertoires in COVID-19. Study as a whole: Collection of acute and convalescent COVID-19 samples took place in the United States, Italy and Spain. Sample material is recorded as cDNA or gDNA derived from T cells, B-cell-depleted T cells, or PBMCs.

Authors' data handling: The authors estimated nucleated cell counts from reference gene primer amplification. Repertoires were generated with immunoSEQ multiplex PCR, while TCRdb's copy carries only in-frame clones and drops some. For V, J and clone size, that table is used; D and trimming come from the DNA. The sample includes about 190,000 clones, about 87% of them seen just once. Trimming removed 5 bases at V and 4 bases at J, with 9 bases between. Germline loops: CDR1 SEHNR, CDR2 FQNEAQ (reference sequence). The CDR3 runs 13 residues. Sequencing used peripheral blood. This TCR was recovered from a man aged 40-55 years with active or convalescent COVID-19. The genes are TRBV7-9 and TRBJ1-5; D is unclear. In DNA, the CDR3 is TGTGCCAGCAGCCAAGAAGCTAATCAGCCCCAGCATTTT. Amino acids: CASSQEANQPQHF.